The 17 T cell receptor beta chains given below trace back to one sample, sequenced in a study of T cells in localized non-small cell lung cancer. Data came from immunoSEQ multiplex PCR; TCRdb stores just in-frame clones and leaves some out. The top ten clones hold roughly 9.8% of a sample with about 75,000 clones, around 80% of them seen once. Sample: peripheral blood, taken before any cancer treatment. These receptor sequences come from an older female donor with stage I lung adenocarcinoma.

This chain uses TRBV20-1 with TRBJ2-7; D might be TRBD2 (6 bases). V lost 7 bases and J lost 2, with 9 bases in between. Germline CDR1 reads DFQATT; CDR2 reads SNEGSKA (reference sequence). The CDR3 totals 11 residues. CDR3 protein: CSVAVTYEQYF. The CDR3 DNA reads TGCAGTGTAGCGGTGACCTACGAGCAGTACTTC.

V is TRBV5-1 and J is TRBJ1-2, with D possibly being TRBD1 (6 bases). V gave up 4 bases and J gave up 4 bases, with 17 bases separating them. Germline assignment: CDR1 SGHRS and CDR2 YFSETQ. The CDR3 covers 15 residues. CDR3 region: CASSPRGGFGYGYTF. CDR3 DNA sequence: TGCGCCAGCAGCCCCCGAGGGGGATTTGGCTATGGCTACACCTTC.

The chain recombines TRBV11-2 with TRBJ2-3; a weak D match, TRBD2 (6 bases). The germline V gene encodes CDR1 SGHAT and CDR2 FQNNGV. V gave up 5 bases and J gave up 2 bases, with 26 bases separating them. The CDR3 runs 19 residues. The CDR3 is CASSGKLIAGTSNTDTQYF. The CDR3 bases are TGTGCCAGCAGCGGTAAACTCATTGCGGGGACTTCAAACACAGATACGCAGTATTTT. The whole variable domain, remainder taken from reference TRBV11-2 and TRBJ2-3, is EAGVAQSPRYKIIEKRQSVAFWCNPISGHATLYWYQQILGQGPKLLIQFQNNGVVDDSQLPKDRFSAERLKGVDSTLKIQPAKLEDSAVYLCASSGKLIAGTSNTDTQYFGPGTRLTVL.

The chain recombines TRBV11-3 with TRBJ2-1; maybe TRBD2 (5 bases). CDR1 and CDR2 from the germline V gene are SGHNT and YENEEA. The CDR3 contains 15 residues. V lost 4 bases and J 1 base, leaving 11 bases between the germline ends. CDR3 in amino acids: CASSSGLASYNEQFF. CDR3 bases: TGTGCCAGCAGCTCAGGACTGGCTTCCTACAATGAGCAGTTCTTC.

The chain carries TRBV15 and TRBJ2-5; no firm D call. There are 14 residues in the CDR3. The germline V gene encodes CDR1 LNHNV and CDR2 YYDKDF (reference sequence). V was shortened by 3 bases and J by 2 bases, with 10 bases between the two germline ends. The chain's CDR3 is CATSRLTAQETQYF. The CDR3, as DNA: TGTGCCACCAGCAGGTTGACTGCACAAGAGACCCAGTACTTC.

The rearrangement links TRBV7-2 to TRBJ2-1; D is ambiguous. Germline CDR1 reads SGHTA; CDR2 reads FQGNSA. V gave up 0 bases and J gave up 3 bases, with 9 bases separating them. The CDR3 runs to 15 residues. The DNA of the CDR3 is TGTGCCAGCAGCTTAGCGCTGGGAATCTACAATGAGCAGTTCTTC. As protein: CASSLALGIYNEQFF.

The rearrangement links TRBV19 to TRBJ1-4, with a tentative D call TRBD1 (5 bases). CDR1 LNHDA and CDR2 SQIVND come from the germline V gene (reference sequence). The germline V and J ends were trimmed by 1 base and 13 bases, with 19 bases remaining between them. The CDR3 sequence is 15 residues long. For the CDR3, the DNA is TGTGCCAGTAGTATAGGGGGGACGCAGAGGTCGATACTGTTTTTT. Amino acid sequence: CASSIGGTQRSILFF.

CDR3 in amino acids: CASSWGPRDSRTDTQYF. The CDR3, as DNA: TGCGCCAGCAGTTGGGGTCCGAGGGACAGCCGCACAGATACGCAGTATTTT. The chain carries TRBV4-3 and TRBJ2-3, with 7 bases fitting TRBD1. V was clipped by 6 bases and J by 1 base; unmatched bases: 13. The CDR3 is made up of 17 amino acids. Germline V gene lookup returns CDR1 LGHNA and CDR2 YSLEER.

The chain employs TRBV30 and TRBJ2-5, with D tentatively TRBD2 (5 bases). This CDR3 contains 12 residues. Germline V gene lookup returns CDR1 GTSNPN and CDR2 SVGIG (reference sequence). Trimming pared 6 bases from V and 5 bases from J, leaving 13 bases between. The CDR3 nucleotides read TGTGCCTGTCGAGGGAGTGGGGAGACCCAGTACTTC. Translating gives CACRGSGETQYF. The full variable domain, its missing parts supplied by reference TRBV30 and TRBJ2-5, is SQTIHQWPATLVQPVGSPLSLECTVEGTSNPNLYWYRQAAGRGLQLLFYSVGIGQISSEVPQNLSASRPQDRQFILSSKKLLLSDSGFYLCACRGSGETQYFGPGTRLLVL.

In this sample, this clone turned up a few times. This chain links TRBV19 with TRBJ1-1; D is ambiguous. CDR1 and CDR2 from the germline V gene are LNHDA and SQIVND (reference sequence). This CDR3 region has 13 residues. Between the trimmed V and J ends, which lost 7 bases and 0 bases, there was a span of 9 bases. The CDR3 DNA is TGTGCCAGTAAGGAGGGCGTGAACACTGAAGCTTTCTTT. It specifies CASKEGVNTEAFF.

In DNA form, the CDR3 reads TGTGCCATCAGTGAGGGACAGGGTAGACAAGAGACCCAGTACTTC. This gives the protein CAISEGQGRQETQYF. The chain is built from TRBV10-3 and TRBJ2-5; 8 bases are shared with TRBD1. J lost 2 bases, V lost 2 bases, and 4 bases had no gene match. The CDR3 is made up of 15 amino acids. Germline CDR1 reads ENHRY; CDR2 reads SYGVKD.

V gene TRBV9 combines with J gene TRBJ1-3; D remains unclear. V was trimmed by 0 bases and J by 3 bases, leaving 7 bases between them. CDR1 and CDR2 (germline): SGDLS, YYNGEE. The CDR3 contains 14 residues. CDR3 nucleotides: TGTGCCAGCAGCGTAGGGGCTGTTGGAAACACCATATATTTT. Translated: CASSVGAVGNTIYF. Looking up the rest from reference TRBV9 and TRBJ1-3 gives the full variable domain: DSGVTQTPKHLITATGQRVTLRCSPRSGDLSVYWYQQSLDQGLQFLIQYYNGEERAKGNILERFSAQQFPDLHSELNLSSLELGDSALYFCASSVGAVGNTIYFGEGSWLTVV.

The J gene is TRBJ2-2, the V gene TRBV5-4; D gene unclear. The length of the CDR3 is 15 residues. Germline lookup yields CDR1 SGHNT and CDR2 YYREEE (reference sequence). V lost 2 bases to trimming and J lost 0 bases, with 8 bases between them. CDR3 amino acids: CASSLEQSNTGELFF. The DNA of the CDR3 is TGTGCCAGCAGCTTAGAACAGTCGAACACCGGGGAGCTGTTTTTT. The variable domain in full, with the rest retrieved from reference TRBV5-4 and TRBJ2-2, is ETGVTQSPTHLIKTRGQQVTLRCSSQSGHNTVSWYQQALGQGPQFIFQYYREEENGRGNFPPRFSGLQFPNYSSELNVNALELDDSALYLCASSLEQSNTGELFFGEGSRLTVL.

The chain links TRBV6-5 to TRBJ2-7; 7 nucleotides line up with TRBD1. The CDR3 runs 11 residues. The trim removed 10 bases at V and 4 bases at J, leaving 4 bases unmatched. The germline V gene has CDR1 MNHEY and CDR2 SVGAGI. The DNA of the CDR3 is TGTGCCACCGAACAGGGGTACGAGCAGTACTTC. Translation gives CATEQGYEQYF.

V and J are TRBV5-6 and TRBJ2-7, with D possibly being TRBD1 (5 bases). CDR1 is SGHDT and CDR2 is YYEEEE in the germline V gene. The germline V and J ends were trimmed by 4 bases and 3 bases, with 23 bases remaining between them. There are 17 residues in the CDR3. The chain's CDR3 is CASSPSHKGQINYEQYF. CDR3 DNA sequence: TGTGCCAGCAGCCCTTCACATAAGGGGCAAATTAACTACGAGCAGTACTTC.

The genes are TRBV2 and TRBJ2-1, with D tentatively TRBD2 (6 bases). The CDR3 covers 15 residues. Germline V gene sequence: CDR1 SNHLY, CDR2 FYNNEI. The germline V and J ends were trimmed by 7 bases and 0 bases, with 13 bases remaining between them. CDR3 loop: CASTSTRPSYNEQFF. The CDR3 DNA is TGTGCCAGCACCTCGACTAGGCCCTCCTACAATGAGCAGTTCTTC.

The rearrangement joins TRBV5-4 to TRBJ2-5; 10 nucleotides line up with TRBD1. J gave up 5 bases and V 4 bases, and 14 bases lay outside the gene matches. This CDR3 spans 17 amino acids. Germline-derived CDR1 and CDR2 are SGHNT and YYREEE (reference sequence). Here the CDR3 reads CASSHSAPGQGTETQYF. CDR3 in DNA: TGTGCCAGCAGCCACTCCGCACCGGGACAGGGGACCGAGACCCAGTACTTC.